This TCR beta chain was profiled in a study of cytomegalovirus exposure and HLA in healthy donors. As concerns this clone: Antigen unknown.

Germline CDR1 reads SGHDT; CDR2 reads YYEEEE. Between the trimmed V and J ends, which lost 4 bases and 3 bases, there was a span of 14 bases. The CDR3 runs to 14 residues. General study findings and limits: Through in vitro validation, three CMV-associated chains were shown to be specific for CMV antigens. A later analysis, which compared TCR beta chains of equal frequency, found the HLA-associated ones more clonally expanded.

It was with 60 Vbeta and 13 Jbeta primers that the PCR ran. Generated by immunoSEQ multiplex PCR, the TCRdb table keeps only in-frame clones and is missing some. The sample comprises 130,000 to 150,000 clones, approximately 84% of which are singletons, and roughly 9.9% rests with the top ten. V is TRBV5-6 and J is TRBJ2-7, with D uncertain. The material sequenced was PBMCs. The clonotype originates from a woman aged 55-70 years in good health and CMV-seropositive. CDR3 protein: CASSVLRLDYEQYF. CDR3 DNA: TGTGCCAGCAGCGTACTGAGGTTGGACTACGAGCAGTACTTC. Full variable domain (rest looked up from reference TRBV5-6 and TRBJ2-7): DAGVTQSPTHLIKTRGQQVTLRCSPKSGHDTVSWYQQALGQGPQFIFQYYEEEERQRGNFPDRFSGHQFPNYSSELNVNALLLGDSALYLCASSVLRLDYEQYFGPGTRLTVT.